The entry below gives a single T cell receptor (beta chain) sequence along with its context. The antigen is undetermined. The data are from a study of cytomegalovirus exposure and HLA in healthy donors. Study-level findings and limits: It was approximately 160 TCR beta chains that were listed as cytomegalovirus-associated. Previous analysis showed most TCR beta V segments were productive about 90% or about 30% of the time.

Trimming took off 0 bases at V and 4 bases at J, with 13 bases between the two ends. The CDR3 has 15 residues. CDR1 is GTSNPN and CDR2 is SVGIG in the germline V gene (reference sequence). PCR employed 60 Vbeta and 13 Jbeta primers. Profiled with immunoSEQ multiplex PCR; TCRdb holds only in-frame clones, not every one. The sample holds over 150,000 clones, 75% to 85% seen once. The rearrangement links TRBV30 to TRBJ2-1; D is unresolved. This clonotype originated in a woman aged 40 to 50 in good health and CMV-seropositive. Sequenced input: PBMCs. CDR3 in DNA: TGTGCCTGGAGTGTACTAACCTACGGATACAATGAGCAGTTCTTC. This sequence encodes CAWSVLTYGYNEQFF.